What follows is one TCR beta chain and its context. These data are taken from a study of blood T cell repertoires in COVID-19. Study information: Samples representing acute and convalescent COVID-19 were sourced from the United States, Italy and Spain.

As originally analysed: Scientists estimated how many nucleated cells there were by amplifying reference gene primers. Generated by immunoSEQ multiplex PCR, the TCRdb table keeps only in-frame clones and is missing some. The V and J calls and clone size were taken over from that table, and D and trimming were inferred from the DNA. The sample records 70,000 to 90,000 clones, under 80% being singletons. CDR1 is KGHDR, CDR2 SFDVKD, per germline. This CDR3 contains 16 residues. J lost 4 bases, V lost 0 bases, and 1 base had no gene match. The receptor's source is a human donor in a cohort sampled during active COVID-19. Sequencing used peripheral blood. V is TRBV24-1 and J is TRBJ2-2, with TRBD2 matching over 10 bases. The CDR3 DNA reads TGTGCCACCAGTGATTTGGCTAGCGGGGGCACCGGGGAGCTGTTTTTT. Its translation: CATSDLASGGTGELFF.